This T cell receptor (beta chain) was captured in a study of glioma-infiltrating T cells. Regarding the study as a whole: Only very few CDR3 sequences appeared in both tissue and blood. Non-neoplastic patients had below-expected tissue-blood divergence, while all gliomas exceeded expectation.

The CDR3 is made up of 13 amino acids. With 8 bases removed from V and 4 bases from J, the gap between germline ends came to 15 bases. CDR1 is MNHEY and CDR2 is SMNVEV in the germline V gene (reference sequence). Note on this clonotype: Antigen unknown. A much larger clone differs from this one at a single base, so this may be a read error.

Using RNA template, CDR3s of TCR alpha and beta were amplified with iRepertoire arm-PCR. One-step reverse transcription and amplification started from approximately 100-400 ng of tissue mRNA or PBMC total RNA. MiXCR was run by TCRdb on the multiplex PCR reads, yielding one entry per CDR3 protein. The data contain around 180,000 distinct CDR3 sequences, around 40% of them singletons. The sequence was collected from a human donor with low-grade glioma or glioblastoma, undergoing nonglioma brain surgery, or in good health (not recorded which). The gene calls are TRBV27 and TRBJ2-7; D uncertain. Sample: glioma tissue, nonneoplastic brain tissue, or PBMCs (not recorded which). CDR3 loop: CASGYGSYYEQYF. The CDR3 bases are TGTGCCAGCGGTTATGGCAGTTATTACGAGCAGTACTTC.